These T cell receptor beta chains were read from a single sample in a study of blood T cell repertoires in COVID-19. Clones were read by immunoSEQ multiplex PCR, and TCRdb kept only the in-frame ones, dropping some. The profile shows about 310,000 clones, roughly 91% of them singletons. The source material was peripheral blood. Receptors were obtained from a man aged 50-59 years with active or convalescent COVID-19. CDR3s include the opening cysteine and the closing phenylalanine or tryptophan. The D gene is left open where the match is weak. Not every row has a clone size; where given, it reads once, few, many or a size class.

V,J,size,D,DNA,CDR3
TRBV3-1/TRBV3-2,TRBJ1-1,.,.,TGTGCCAGCAGCGTACGGGGGGCGTCGGGGGAAGCTTTCTTT,CASSVRGASGEAFF
TRBV10-3,TRBJ2-7,.,.,TGTGCCATCAGTGACGACGGGTTCTACGAGCAGTACTTC,CAISDDGFYEQYF
TRBV5-6,TRBJ1-2,.,.,TGTGCCAGCAGCTTGACAGGGTCCTATGGCTACACCTTC,CASSLTGSYGYTF
TRBV6-2/TRBV6-3,TRBJ1-3,.,.,TGTGCCAGCAGTTACAATCTTGACAGCCCTAGAAACACCATATATTTT,CASSYNLDSPRNTIYF
TRBV10-1,TRBJ1-1,.,TRBD1,TGCGCCAGCAGTGAGTCGACAGGGGCGGCTTTCTTT,CASSESTGAAFF
TRBV11-2,TRBJ1-3,.,.,TGTGCCAGCAGCTTATACAGGGGAAACACCATATATTTT,CASSLYRGNTIYF
TRBV6-5,TRBJ1-1,.,.,TGTGCCAGCAGTCGAGCCTCTTGGAACACTGAAGCTTTCTTT,CASSRASWNTEAFF
TRBV5-1,TRBJ2-1,.,TRBD2,TGCGCCAGCAGCTTGGCTCGACTAGCGGAGCAGTTCTTC,CASSLARLAEQFF
TRBV7-9,TRBJ1-6,.,.,TGTGCCAGCAGCTTAGAAGTGGGAGGAATGGGTTCACCCCTCCACTTT,CASSLEVGGMGSPLHF
TRBV6-5,TRBJ1-6,.,.,TGTGCCAGCAGTTACGGGGCCCAGGGTGAATCACCCCTCCACTTT,CASSYGAQGESPLHF
TRBV7-2,TRBJ1-2,.,TRBD1,TGTGCCAGCAGCTCAAGGGGGCGTTTTAACTATGGCTACACCTTC,CASSSRGRFNYGYTF
TRBV28,TRBJ2-3,.,.,TGTGCCAGCAGTTTGGGGCAGGCCCAGGTCACGCAGTATTTT,CASSLGQAQVTQYF
TRBV20-1,TRBJ1-2,.,.,TGCAGTGCTAGTACGACGGACAGTCATGGCTACACCTTC,CSASTTDSHGYTF
TRBV7-8,TRBJ1-3,.,.,TGTGCCAGCAGCCGTCCCGGGGACACCTTCTCTGGAAACACCATATATTTT,CASSRPGDTFSGNTIYF
TRBV9,TRBJ2-3,once,TRBD2,TGTGCCAGCAGCCCACGGGGTCTGGCGGGAGATGGAGATACGCAGTATTTT,CASSPRGLAGDGDTQYF
TRBV2,TRBJ2-1,.,TRBD2,TGTGCCAGCAGTCCTAGCGGGAGCTCCTACAATGAGCAGTTCTTC,CASSPSGSSYNEQFF
TRBV3-1/TRBV3-2,TRBJ1-4,.,.,TGTGCCAGCAGCCAAGTCCTGGAAAAACTGTTTTTT,CASSQVLEKLFF
TRBV15,TRBJ2-5,.,.,TGTGCCACCAGCAGAGATAAAAGAGCGGTGGGACAAGAGACCCAGTACTTC,CATSRDKRAVGQETQYF
TRBV10-3,TRBJ2-2,.,.,TGTGCCAGCCGCCTCGGGACACTAAACACCGGGGAGCTGTTTTTT,CASRLGTLNTGELFF
TRBV5-4,TRBJ1-2,few,TRBD1,TGTGCCAGCAGCTATGGACAGGGAGGGGCGCCGGGTGGCTACACCTTC,CASSYGQGGAPGGYTF
TRBV19,TRBJ1-4,few,TRBD1,TGTGCCAGTAGGATCACAACGGGACAGGGGAATGAAAAACTGTTTTTT,CASRITTGQGNEKLFF
TRBV7-2,TRBJ1-6,.,.,TGTGCCAGCAGCTTAGTCGGTAATTCACCCCTCCACTTT,CASSLVGNSPLHF
TRBV5-1,TRBJ1-1,.,.,TGCGCCAGCAGGTTGCGGGGGACGGAGGGGATGAACACTGAAGCTTTCTTT,CASRLRGTEGMNTEAFF
TRBV7-8,TRBJ1-5,.,.,TGTGCCAGCAGCGCTGGCGGGACCCATCAGCCCCAGCATTTT,CASSAGGTHQPQHF
TRBV6-5,TRBJ2-7,.,TRBD1,TGTGCCAGCCCTGATGGGCAGGGGGCGCGGTACGAGCAGTACTTC,CASPDGQGARYEQYF
TRBV10-3,TRBJ2-1,.,TRBD2,TGTGCCATCAGTAGACTAGCGGGAGATGAGCAGTTCTTC,CAISRLAGDEQFF
TRBV7-5,TRBJ2-7,once,.,TGTGCCAGAAGCTTCCTCGGGACTAGCGGGGGTGACTCCTACGAGCAGTACTTC,CARSFLGTSGGDSYEQYF
TRBV5-1,TRBJ1-2,.,TRBD1,TGCGCCAGCAGCTTGGGACAGGGAGGTAACTATGGCTACACCTTC,CASSLGQGGNYGYTF
TRBV11-1,TRBJ1-1,.,.,TGTGCCAGCAGCTTAACGGACAGCGACACTGAAGCTTTCTTT,CASSLTDSDTEAFF
TRBV9,TRBJ2-2,.,TRBD2,TGTGCCAGCAGCGACCGCCCATTTAGCGGGAGCATTACGACCGGGGAGCTGTTTTTT,CASSDRPFSGSITTGELFF
TRBV6-1,TRBJ1-2,.,TRBD1,TGTGCCAGCAGTGATGAGGACAGGGATGGCACCTTC,CASSDEDRDGTF
TRBV13,TRBJ2-3,.,.,TGTGCCAGCAGTCGGCGGCGACCCACAGATACGCAGTATTTT,CASSRRRPTDTQYF
TRBV7-2,TRBJ1-4,.,TRBD1,TGTGCCAGCAGCTTAGCCCCTGACAGGGGAGCGACTAATGAAAAACTGTTTTTT,CASSLAPDRGATNEKLFF
TRBV5-1,TRBJ1-6,.,.,TGCGCCAGCAGCCTTCAGGGTTTGAATTCACCCCTCCACTTT,CASSLQGLNSPLHF
TRBV7-3,TRBJ1-5,.,TRBD1,TGTGCCAGCAGCCTACAGGGGGATCAGCCCCAGCATTTT,CASSLQGDQPQHF
TRBV11-2,TRBJ2-1,.,TRBD2,TGTGCCAGCAGCTTATTAGCGGGGGCCTCAAATGAGCAGTTCTTC,CASSLLAGASNEQFF
TRBV28,TRBJ1-2,.,TRBD1,TGTGCCAGCAGTTCAACAGGGGAGGTCTATGGCTACACCTTC,CASSSTGEVYGYTF
TRBV29-1,TRBJ2-7,.,.,TGCAGCGTTGGTGGCAGGATCTCCTACGAGCAGTACTTC,CSVGGRISYEQYF
TRBV19,TRBJ1-3,.,TRBD1,TGTGCCAGTGGGTCACAGGGGGTTGCTGGAAACACCATATATTTT,CASGSQGVAGNTIYF
TRBV27,TRBJ2-3,.,.,TGTGCCAGCAAGTCAGGGATACGCACAGATACGCAGTATTTT,CASKSGIRTDTQYF
TRBV19,TRBJ2-3,.,.,TGTGCCAGTAGTATCAATCCAGGGGAGTCCACAGATACGCAGTATTTT,CASSINPGESTDTQYF
TRBV9,TRBJ1-1,.,TRBD1,TGTGCCAGCAGCGTAGATGGTCGGGGAACAGGGGGCACTGAAGCTTTCTTT,CASSVDGRGTGGTEAFF
TRBV6-5,TRBJ1-2,.,.,TGTGCCAGCAGAACTACAGGGTACTATGGCTACACCTTC,CASRTTGYYGYTF
TRBV4-3,TRBJ2-2,.,.,TGCGCCAGCAGCCAACACACTAGCAACGCGAACACCGGGGAGCTGTTTTTT,CASSQHTSNANTGELFF
TRBV7-2,TRBJ1-3,.,TRBD1,TGTGCCAGCAGCCCATTAGTACAGGGGTCTGGAAACACCATATATTTT,CASSPLVQGSGNTIYF
TRBV5-1,TRBJ2-7,.,.,TGCGCCAGCAGCTTGGACCATCCTAACTACGAGCAGTACTTC,CASSLDHPNYEQYF
TRBV28,TRBJ1-1,.,.,TGTGCCAGCAGTCCAACAGGGAGGAACACTGAAGCTTTCTTT,CASSPTGRNTEAFF
TRBV12-3/TRBV12-4,TRBJ1-4,.,.,TGTGCCAGCAGTCCCCACAACAATGAAAAACTGTTTTTT,CASSPHNNEKLFF
TRBV30,TRBJ1-5,.,.,TGTGCCTGGACGGCCCCCAATACAGTTCAGCCCCAGCATTTT,CAWTAPNTVQPQHF
TRBV3-1/TRBV3-2,TRBJ2-3,.,TRBD2,TGTGCCAGCAGCCCCGGGACTAGCGGGAGCACAGATACGCAGTATTTT,CASSPGTSGSTDTQYF
TRBV5-1,TRBJ2-3,.,TRBD2,TGCGCCAGCAGCATAAGCGGGGGAAGCACAGATACGCAGTATTTT,CASSISGGSTDTQYF
TRBV19,TRBJ2-1,.,TRBD2,TGTGCCAGTGAACCGGGACTAGCGGGAGGAAGCTCCTACAATGAGCAGTTCTTC,CASEPGLAGGSSYNEQFF
TRBV19,TRBJ1-2,.,.,TGTGCCAGTCGCCTGCCCGGTGAGGCTAACTATGGCTACACCTTC,CASRLPGEANYGYTF
TRBV7-9,TRBJ1-5,few,TRBD1,TGTGCCAGCAGCCCGACAGGGGATAGCAATCAGCCCCAGCATTTT,CASSPTGDSNQPQHF
TRBV5-8,TRBJ2-2,.,.,TGTGCCAGCAGCTTGGGAGCGGGGGAGCTGTTTTTT,CASSLGAGELFF
TRBV20-1,TRBJ1-1,.,.,TGCAGTGCTTCGCAGGGGACTGAAGCTTTCTTT,CSASQGTEAFF
TRBV19,TRBJ2-3,.,.,TGTGCCAGTAGTAACCGGGCAGGGGCCACAGATACGCAGTATTTT,CASSNRAGATDTQYF
TRBV28,TRBJ1-5,.,.,TGTGCCAGCTCCCTCGTGGACAGAGAGCAGCCCCAGCATTTT,CASSLVDREQPQHF
TRBV18,TRBJ2-1,.,.,TGTGCCAGCTCACCATTCGAGAGCGGAGAGCAGTTCTTC,CASSPFESGEQFF